The 21 T cell receptor beta chains presented below share a single source sample, sequenced in a study of blood T cells in healthy people across ages. PCR was performed a second time for about 7 to 11 cycles using a sample-barcoded 5' primer and a J-beta primer mix. TCRdb reprocessed the 5' RACE reads with MiXCR, giving one entry per CDR3 protein. The sample has about 1,600,000 distinct CDR3 sequences, approximately 42% seen once. Sequencing input: blood. The receptors shown here come from a woman aged 18-29 years in good health.

Points on this clonotype: A single base separates this from a much larger clone, so it may be a read error. The rearrangement joins TRBV20-1 to TRBJ1-1, with D hard to call. The germline CDR1 and CDR2 sequences are DFQATT and SNEGSKA (reference sequence). The CDR3 has 14 amino acids. This CDR3 reads CSAREAGPNTETFF. DNA for the CDR3: TGCAGTGCTAGAGAGGCAGGCCCGAACACTGAAACTTTCTTT.

This clonotype was observed at least ten times. V and J are TRBV12-3 or TRBV12-4 and TRBJ1-2, with D unresolved. Trimming removed 3 bases from V and 5 bases from J, with 13 bases in between. The CDR3 has 14 residues. CDR3 nucleotide sequence: TGTGCCAGCAGTTTCGGCAGTCGCAATTATGGCTACACCTTC. Encoded protein: CASSFGSRNYGYTF.

V usage is TRBV20-1 and J usage is TRBJ2-5, with 9 bases matching TRBD1. V shed 1 base, J shed 4 bases, and the junction held 4 bases outside the gene matches. This CDR3 has 14 residues. Germline loops: CDR1 DFQATT, CDR2 SNEGSKA (reference sequence). This CDR3 is CSARAWDRAETQYF. The CDR3 coding sequence is TGCAGTGCTAGAGCCTGGGACAGGGCAGAGACCCAGTACTTC.

This clonotype occurred a few times. This chain links TRBV27 with TRBJ2-3, with TRBD2 matching over 11 bases. The CDR3 sequence is 15 residues long. Looked up from germline, CDR1 is MNHEY and CDR2 is SMNVEV (reference sequence). Trimming cost V 6 bases and J 2 bases; bases outside gene matches: 4. In DNA, the CDR3 is TGTGCCAGCAGCATAGCGGGAGGGCTCACAGATACGCAGTATTTT. This codes for CASSIAGGLTDTQYF.

Worth noting for this clonotype: At one end, the junction sequence differs from germline, possibly due to a read error. The chain links TRBV11-1 to TRBJ2-3; 8 bases are a match to TRBD1. The CDR3 covers 14 residues. The germline V gene has CDR1 SGHAT and CDR2 FQDESV (reference sequence). The CDR3 here is CVSSFGQGTDTQYF. The CDR3 DNA follows: TGTGTCAGCAGCTTCGGACAGGGAACAGATACGCAGTATTTT. The complete variable domain, with remaining parts taken from reference TRBV11-1 and TRBJ2-3, reads EAEVAQSPRYKITEKSQAVAFWCDPISGHATLYWYRQILGQGPELLVQFQDESVVDDSQLPKDRFSAERLKGVDSTLKIQPAELGDSAMYLCVSSFGQGTDTQYFGPGTRLTVL.

The chain uses TRBV6-6 and TRBJ2-1; tentatively, D is TRBD1 (6 bases). This CDR3 is built from 12 residues. Looked up from germline, CDR1 is MNHNY and CDR2 is SVGAGI (reference sequence). The V gene lost 7 bases and the J gene lost 10 bases, with 14 bases spanning the gap. CDR3 region: CASTIRGYEQFF. As DNA, the CDR3 is TGTGCCAGCACCATTAGGGGGTACGAGCAGTTCTTC.

This chain joins TRBV4-1 and TRBJ1-2; maybe TRBD1 (6 bases). The CDR3 sequence is 17 residues long. V lost 3 bases and J lost 2, with 19 bases in between. Per the germline V gene, CDR1 is MGHRA and CDR2 is YSYEKL. The CDR3 region has the DNA TGCGCCAGCAGCCAGGGACAAGGGACGACCGCCAACTATGGCTACACCTTC. The encoded protein is CASSQGQGTTANYGYTF.

V gene TRBV29-1 combines with J gene TRBJ1-2; no definite D call. Trimming took 3 bases from V and 4 from J, leaving 9 bases between them. Germline CDR1 reads SQVTM; CDR2 reads ANQGSEA. The CDR3 spans 12 residues. CDR3 coding DNA: TGCAGCGTTGACGAGGATCCCTATGGCTACACCTTC. It specifies CSVDEDPYGYTF.

The chain employs TRBV12-3 or TRBV12-4 and TRBJ2-5; D possibly corresponds to TRBD2 (6 bases). Trimming stripped 8 bases from V and 6 bases from J, with 10 bases between. This CDR3 is built from 11 residues. The CDR3 here is CASGRRKTQYF. CDR3 in DNA: TGTGCCAGCGGGAGGCGGAAGACCCAGTACTTC.

The rearrangement joins TRBV27 to TRBJ2-7, with D tentatively TRBD2 (6 bases). The CDR3 extends over 15 amino acids. V lost 5 bases to trimming and J lost 4 bases, with 18 bases between them. In germline, CDR1 is MNHEY, CDR2 SMNVEV (reference sequence). In DNA form, the CDR3 reads TGTGCCAGCAGTCCCTTCGGGGGAGCGGCGTACGAGCAGTACTTC. It is translated as CASSPFGGAAYEQYF.

This clonotype was observed a handful of times. Germline and junction disagree at one end, which may indicate a read error. The rearrangement links TRBV4-1 to TRBJ1-2, with D possibly TRBD1 on 5 matching bases. The CDR3 is made up of 15 amino acids. Germline assignment: CDR1 MGHRA and CDR2 YSYEKL. CDR3 nucleotide sequence: TGCGCCAGCACCCAACTTATCGGGACGGCCTATGGCTACACCTTC. It is translated as CASTQLIGTAYGYTF.

V and J are TRBV29-1 and TRBJ2-3; 7 bases map to TRBD2. The CDR3 spans 14 residues. The trim removed 3 bases at V and 3 bases at J, leaving 6 bases unmatched. CDR1 SQVTM and CDR2 ANQGSEA come from the germline V gene. CDR3 sequence: CSVEGGETTDTQYF. Written as DNA, the CDR3 is TGCAGCGTTGAGGGGGGGGAGACGACAGATACGCAGTATTTT.

This clonotype was seen a handful of times. The chain joins TRBV3-1 to TRBJ2-4; maybe TRBD2 (6 bases). The end of the DNA fits TRBJ2-7 better, so the J call may be wrong. This CDR3 is built from 15 residues. Germline lookup yields CDR1 LGHDT and CDR2 YNNKEL (reference sequence). The CDR3 reads CASSPKIGLIYEQYF. DNA for the CDR3: TGTGCCAGCAGCCCCAAGATTGGACTAATCTACGAGCAGTACTTC.

The chain combines TRBV20-1 with TRBJ2-1; no clear D gene. CDR3 size: 13 residues. Germline V gives CDR1 DFQATT, CDR2 SNEGSKA (reference sequence). The germline V and J ends were trimmed by 1 base and 4 bases, with 8 bases remaining between them. CDR3: CSARVDQYNEQFF. The DNA of the CDR3 is TGCAGTGCTAGAGTGGACCAGTACAATGAGCAGTTCTTC.

This chain joins TRBV4-1 and TRBJ2-1; D call uncertain. Trimming left V 0 bases short and J 7 bases short, with 4 bases between. This CDR3 spans 12 amino acids. In germline, CDR1 is MGHRA, CDR2 YSYEKL. CDR3 nucleotide sequence: TGCGCCAGCAGCCAAGAGATAAATGAGCAGTTCTTC. Protein product: CASSQEINEQFF.

There are a few counts of this clonotype. This chain uses TRBV6-6 with TRBJ2-1, with 8 bases matching TRBD2. Germline V gives CDR1 MNHNY, CDR2 SVGAGI (reference sequence). The V gene end was trimmed by 0 bases and the J gene end by 8 bases; junction bases not matched to a gene: 9. The CDR3 is 16 amino acids. The CDR3 loop is CASSYSGAGGQDEQFF. Here the CDR3 DNA reads TGTGCCAGCAGTTACTCGGGTGCGGGAGGTCAGGATGAGCAGTTCTTC.

This clonotype was seen more than once but under ten times. This chain links TRBV12-3 or TRBV12-4 with TRBJ2-1, with 8 bases identical to TRBD2. The CDR3 totals 13 residues. Trimming cost V 8 bases and J 2 bases; bases outside gene matches: 2. This chain's CDR3 is CASGTRAYNEQFF. The CDR3 bases are TGTGCCAGCGGGACTAGGGCCTACAATGAGCAGTTCTTC.

There are a few counts of this clonotype. Here the CDR3 DNA reads TGCAGTGCTAGAGTATGGAGCGGGAGGAACACAGATACGCAGTATTTT. This translates into CSARVWSGRNTDTQYF. The chain carries TRBV20-1 and TRBJ2-3; TRBD2 matches 9 bases. The CDR3 extends over 16 amino acids. CDR1 is DFQATT, CDR2 SNEGSKA, per germline (reference sequence). V was clipped by 1 base and J by 2 bases; unmatched bases: 7.

The chain couples TRBV2 to TRBJ2-3; 15 positions match TRBD2. Trimming at V came to 5 bases and at J to 3 bases, leaving 9 bases not matched to a gene. Per the germline V gene, CDR1 is SNHLY and CDR2 is FYNNEI. The CDR3 is 18 residues long. CDR3 coding DNA: TGTGCCAGCAGTAGGACTAGCGGGAGGGCCCGGCAAACAGATACGCAGTATTTT. As protein: CASSRTSGRARQTDTQYF.

V and J are TRBV12-3 or TRBV12-4 and TRBJ2-3, with TRBD1 as a possible D gene (6 bases). Trimming cost V 3 bases and J 11 bases, with 9 bases left between them. This CDR3 is built from 11 residues. CDR3 DNA: TGTGCCAGCAGTTTCTCGGGACAGCAGTATTTT. This gives the protein CASSFSGQQYF.

This sequence joins TRBV10-3 and TRBJ1-5, with 7 bases lining up with TRBD1. The CDR3 extends over 16 amino acids. Germline V gene sequence: CDR1 ENHRY, CDR2 SYGVKD. Unmatched junction bases numbered 10, after V lost 4 bases and J lost 4 bases. The CDR3 sequence is CAISAKLGQDNQPQHF. CDR3 sequence (DNA): TGTGCCATCAGTGCCAAACTCGGACAGGATAATCAGCCCCAGCATTTT.